This T cell receptor (beta chain) was obtained from a study of T cells expressing NK-cell markers. Study summary: Most of the eight sequenced donors were classified as HCMV-seropositive, and one was classified as seronegative.

Researchers built TCR beta cDNA using 5'RACE template switching with UMIs. TCRdb reprocessed the 5' RACE reads and stores each CDR3 protein as one record, lacking DNA. The table lists about half a million distinct CDR3 sequences. Concerning this clonotype itself: Its antigen is not identified.

Overall study results and limits: Among several donors, these clonotypes also ranked first in the CD3+CD56-NKG2C+ fraction. Roughly 6 of the donors carried dominant NKG2C+ clonotypes that took up roughly 1.0-8% of their CD8+ T cells.

The length of the CDR3 is 18 residues. CDR1 is SGHDN, CDR2 FVKESK, per germline. Material for sequencing was blood T cells: a sorted CD56 or NKG2C T cell subset, CD4+ or CD8+ T cells, or bulk PBMC T cells (not recorded which). The chain has TRBV14 and TRBJ2-2; as DNA is missing, the TRBD2 call by TCRdb cannot be tested. The receptor was derived from a woman in her forties or fifties in good health. The CDR3 sequence is CASSQDLLAGTNTGELFF. Full variable domain (remainder filled in from reference TRBV14 and TRBJ2-2): EAGVTQFPSHSVIEKGQTVTLRCDPISGHDNLYWYRRVMGKEIKFLLHFVKESKQDESGMPNNRFLAERTGGTYSTLKVQPAELEDSGVYFCASSQDLLAGTNTGELFFGEGSRLTVL.